This T cell receptor beta chain was observed in a study of T cells in Graves' hyperthyroidism and ophthalmopathy. The wider study: Peripheral blood collection took place at initial diagnosis, before any treatment. Overall study findings and caveats: Blood also showed most of the thyroid clonotypes that were expanded above 0.001.

The CDR3 consists of 15 residues. After removal of 5 bases from V and 7 bases from J, the junction contained 6 bases not matched to a gene. Germline V lookup: CDR1 SGHVS, CDR2 FQNEAQ. In regard to this clonotype: Antigen: not known.

Amplification of TCR beta CDR3 regions used RNA as the template. TCR CDR3 underwent first-round RT-PCR with the HTBI primer set. TCRdb reprocessed the multiplex PCR reads with MiXCR, giving one entry per CDR3 protein. This sample carries fewer than 650,000 distinct CDR3 sequences, 11% to 15% of them seen once, and the ten largest clones take almost 6%. Hyperthyroidism had been newly diagnosed in patients aged 18 to 65, and its duration was under 2 months. The receptor comes from a woman aged 25 to 39 with Graves' hyperthyroidism that later progressed to Graves' ophthalmopathy. Sequencing used blood. This chain links TRBV7-8 with TRBJ1-6; 9 nucleotides agree with TRBD1. CDR3 protein: CASSQQGAQNSPLHF. CDR3 DNA: TGTGCCAGCAGCCAACAGGGGGCTCAGAATTCACCCCTCCACTTT.